The subject of this entry is one TCR beta chain. Antigen specificity is unknown. The table came from immunoSEQ multiplex PCR; TCRdb's copy has only in-frame clones and leaves some out. The sample includes 70,000 to 75,000 clones, 75% to 85% seen only once; the top ten take 0.95% to 1.3%. The source of the sample is a study of OX40 agonist ivuxolimab in advanced cancers. Overall study context: Patients undergoing dose escalation presented with hepatocellular carcinoma, melanoma, renal cell or head and neck cancer. Three individuals attained partial responses, comprising one hepatocellular carcinoma case and two cutaneous melanoma cases. Study conclusions and caveats: Relatively little clonal expansion, among the lowest observed, appeared in partial responders at 0.1-3.0 mg/kg.

CDR1 is SGDLS and CDR2 is YYNGEE in the germline V gene. The CDR3 covers 15 residues. The trim removed 4 bases at V and 4 bases at J, leaving 11 bases unmatched. Any history of autoimmune disease or systemic immunosuppression disqualified patients. The clonotype originates from an adult with an advanced solid tumor such as melanoma, head and neck, liver or kidney cancer. Here the sequenced sample was CD4+ or CD8+ T cells sorted from blood, taken in a trial of the OX40 agonist ivuxolimab. The V call is TRBV9, the J call TRBJ2-7; 7 bases agree with TRBD1. The CDR3 nucleotides read TGTGCCAGCAGCCCCCTAGGGACAGACCTTTACGAGCAGTACTTC. Protein sequence: CASSPLGTDLYEQYF.